One and the same sample provided the 27 T cell receptor beta chains below, sequenced in a study of CD8 T cells in ankylosing spondylitis. Study-level points and caveats: Blood from ankylosing spondylitis patients appeared to carry a characteristic eight-variant TCR beta motif.

TCRdb reprocessed the 5' RACE reads via MiXCR and lists one record per CDR3 protein. The data contain some 800,000 distinct CDR3 sequences, 10% to 15% of them singletons. The antigens of these receptors remain unknown. The sequenced sample was blood, either unsorted or a sorted T cell fraction (not recorded which). All receptors derive from a male donor with ankylosing spondylitis.

This clonotype was found many times. The chain employs TRBV3-1 and TRBJ1-2; D may be TRBD1 (5 bases). Trimming removed 0 bases from V and 5 bases from J, with 13 bases in between. Germline CDR1 reads LGHDT; CDR2 reads YNNKEL (reference sequence). The CDR3 is made up of 15 amino acids. DNA for the CDR3: TGTGCCAGCAGCCAAGAGATGAAGGACACTTATGGCTACACCTTC. It translates to CASSQEMKDTYGYTF.

This clonotype was seen a handful of times. The V gene is TRBV5-1, the J gene TRBJ2-7; D not certain. CDR1 and CDR2 (germline): SGHRS, YFSETQ. Trimming removed 1 base from V and 1 base from J, with 12 bases in between. The CDR3 is 15 residues long. CDR3 DNA: TGCGCCAGCAGCTTGTGGGCAGGACGATCCTACGAGCAGTACTTC. Its protein product is CASSLWAGRSYEQYF.

The rearrangement joins TRBV28 to TRBJ2-5; 10 bases fit TRBD1. Trimming cost V 5 bases and J 4 bases; bases outside gene matches: 7. Looked up from germline, CDR1 is MDHEN and CDR2 is SYDVKM. This CDR3 contains 15 residues. CDR3 residues: CASSPATGGGETQYF. In DNA, the CDR3 is TGTGCCAGCAGTCCCGCGACAGGGGGCGGAGAGACCCAGTACTTC.

This clonotype was seen a few times. The chain has TRBV11-2 and TRBJ1-2, with D unclear. This CDR3 comprises 14 residues. CDR1 and CDR2 from the germline V gene are SGHAT and FQNNGV. The ends were cut back, 3 bases at V and 2 bases at J, with 10 bases in the middle. CDR3 nucleotides: TGTGCCAGCAGCTTTTCGTCGGGCAACTATGGCTACACCTTC. Protein sequence: CASSFSSGNYGYTF.

As DNA, the CDR3 is TGCGCCAGCAGCTTGGGAAACTGGGTCGAAGGAAACACCATATATTTT. Its translation: CASSLGNWVEGNTIYF. The genes are TRBV5-1 and TRBJ1-3; D gene ambiguous. Between the trimmed V and J ends, which lost 0 bases and 4 bases, there was a span of 14 bases. The CDR3 loop spans 16 amino acids. From germline, CDR1 is SGHRS and CDR2 YFSETQ.

The V and J genes are TRBV7-2 and TRBJ1-3, with D possibly being TRBD1 (5 bases). Germline CDR1 is SGHTA and CDR2 is FQGNSA. The CDR3 covers 16 residues. The V gene lost 4 bases and the J gene lost 0 bases, with 13 bases spanning the gap. CDR3 sequence (DNA): TGTGCCAGCAGCTCATACAGGCCCAACTCTGGAAACACCATATATTTT. Its translation is CASSSYRPNSGNTIYF.

The gene calls are TRBV20-1 and TRBJ2-3; D is possibly TRBD2 (6 bases). V shed 1 base and J shed 1 base, with 18 bases lying between them. From germline, CDR1 is DFQATT and CDR2 SNEGSKA (reference sequence). The CDR3 is 17 residues long. The CDR3: CSARGPPGSGGTDTQYF. DNA for the CDR3: TGCAGTGCTAGAGGGCCCCCCGGATCGGGGGGCACAGATACGCAGTATTTT.

The chain links TRBV11-1 to TRBJ2-1, with a weak D call TRBD1 (6 bases). V shed 8 bases and J shed 9 bases, with 14 bases lying between them. This CDR3 contains 12 residues. In germline, CDR1 is SGHAT, CDR2 FQDESV (reference sequence). CDR3 residues: CASGRDIGEQFF. In nucleotides, the CDR3 is TGTGCCAGCGGCAGGGACATCGGTGAGCAGTTCTTC.

This chain links TRBV5-1 with TRBJ2-7; D is unclear. V was cut by 0 bases and J by 0 bases, with 19 bases left in between. CDR1 is SGHRS, CDR2 YFSETQ, per germline. This CDR3 comprises 18 residues. In nucleotides, the CDR3 is TGCGCCAGCAGCTTGGAATCGGCGGCAGCACTTTACTCCTACGAGCAGTACTTC. It is translated as CASSLESAAALYSYEQYF.

A few counts support this clonotype. The chain has TRBV29-1 and TRBJ1-1, with D perhaps TRBD1 (5 bases). Germline-derived CDR1 and CDR2 are SQVTM and ANQGSEA. V was pared by 3 bases and J by 4 bases, with 12 bases between. This CDR3 spans 13 amino acids. The CDR3 DNA is TGCAGCGTTGATCCAGGGATGGGCACTGAAGCTTTCTTT. Translated: CSVDPGMGTEAFF.

The rearrangement links TRBV4-1 to TRBJ1-1; tentative D call: TRBD1 (5 bases). This CDR3 has 16 amino acids. CDR1 MGHRA and CDR2 YSYEKL come from the germline V gene. Trimming took 0 bases from V and 7 from J, leaving 18 bases between them. CDR3: CASSQDLRRGNSEAFF. In DNA, the CDR3 is TGCGCCAGCAGCCAAGATTTAAGGAGGGGAAATAGTGAAGCTTTCTTT.

This clonotype was counted a few times. This sequence joins TRBV7-2 and TRBJ2-3; the D is unclear. V was cut by 4 bases and J by 6 bases, with 11 bases left in between. Germline V gene sequence: CDR1 SGHTA, CDR2 FQGNSA. The CDR3 extends over 13 amino acids. DNA of the CDR3: TGTGCCAGCAGCTCCGACCGGGCGGATACGCAGTATTTT. This translates into CASSSDRADTQYF.

This clonotype was seen ten or more times. The chain uses TRBV24-1 and TRBJ1-2; no firm D call. The CDR3 runs to 13 residues. Trimming removed 5 bases at V and 8 bases at J, with 14 bases between. The germline V gene has CDR1 KGHDR and CDR2 SFDVKD. The CDR3 here is CATSAPDLGGYTF. In DNA, the CDR3 is TGTGCCACCAGTGCCCCGGACTTGGGAGGCTACACCTTC.

This clonotype was recorded at least ten times. V gene TRBV6-2 or TRBV6-3 combines with J gene TRBJ1-2; D remains ambiguous. Germline assignment: CDR1 MNHEY and CDR2 SVGEGT. The V gene lost 7 bases and the J gene lost 4 bases, with 16 bases spanning the gap. The CDR3 consists of 14 residues. CDR3 DNA sequence: TGTGCCAGCAATTCCCGTGGAGGAGGCTATGGCTACACCTTC. Translated, it gives CASNSRGGGYGYTF.

This clonotype turned up a few times. J is TRBJ2-3 and V is TRBV3-1, with TRBD2 as a possible D gene (7 bases). Germline V CDR1 and CDR2: LGHDT, YNNKEL (reference sequence). This CDR3 is 17 amino acids long. Trimming pared 0 bases from V and 1 base from J, leaving 14 bases between. CDR3 sequence: CASSQDLRRGRTDTQYF. The CDR3 bases are TGTGCCAGCAGCCAAGATCTTAGGCGGGGGCGCACAGATACGCAGTATTTT.

This clonotype was recorded at least ten times. The chain uses TRBV7-2 and TRBJ1-4; no reliable D call. The germline CDR1 and CDR2 sequences are SGHTA and FQGNSA. The V gene lost 6 bases and the J gene lost 6 bases, with 11 bases spanning the gap. The length of the CDR3 is 13 residues. CDR3 sequence: CASRLGDYEKLFF. The CDR3 region has the DNA TGTGCCAGCAGATTGGGAGATTATGAAAAACTGTTTTTT.

With respect to this clonotype: The CDR3 end shows no conserved phenylalanine or tryptophan, and so a read error is likely. The chain carries TRBV20-1 and TRBJ2-7; 14 bases align to TRBD2. From germline, CDR1 is DFQATT and CDR2 SNEGSKA (reference sequence). With V trimmed by 4 bases and J by 5 bases, 10 bases remained unmatched. This CDR3 region has 16 residues. CDR3 nucleotides: TGCAGTGCTACCCGGACTAGCGGGGGGCTTGGGGACGAGCAGTACCTC. The encoded protein is CSATRTSGGLGDEQYL.

This clonotype was observed a few times. This sequence joins TRBV6-5 and TRBJ1-1; D ambiguous. V was cut by 4 bases and J by 1 base, with 10 bases left in between. The germline gives CDR1 MNHEY, CDR2 SVGAGI. The CDR3 loop spans 14 amino acids. The CDR3 spells CASSWVATNTEAFF. CDR3 DNA: TGTGCCAGCAGTTGGGTTGCCACGAACACTGAAGCTTTCTTT.

The sample holds a few counts of this clonotype. The chain has TRBV4-1 and TRBJ2-1, with D unclear. The CDR3 has 13 amino acids. Germline values: CDR1 MGHRA, CDR2 YSYEKL. Deletions cut 4 bases from V and 13 bases from J, with 17 bases between. This CDR3 is CASSPSQIVGQFF. CDR3 nucleotide sequence: TGCGCCAGCAGCCCCAGCCAGATAGTAGGTCAGTTCTTC.

This clonotype was detected a few times. The chain combines TRBV20-1 with TRBJ2-1, with D uncertain. The CDR3 is 14 amino acids. Per germline, CDR1 DFQATT and CDR2 SNEGSKA (reference sequence). V was trimmed by 3 bases and J by 8 bases, leaving 17 bases between them. DNA of the CDR3: TGCAGTGCTAGCTCCCCGCTCCCCCTATATGAGCAGTTCTTC. Its translation is CSASSPLPLYEQFF.

A few counts support this clonotype. The CDR3 sequence: CATSGGPIQSSYEQYF. As DNA, the CDR3 is TGTGCCACCAGCGGGGGGCCTATACAGAGCTCCTACGAGCAGTACTTC. The chain employs TRBV15 and TRBJ2-7, with D perhaps assigned TRBD1 or TRBD2 (6 bases each). The V end was cut by 5 bases, the J end by 0 bases, with 17 bases between. The CDR3 has 16 residues. The germline CDR1 and CDR2 sequences are LNHNV and YYDKDF (reference sequence).

This clonotype was seen only a few times. The CDR3 region is CSGLQGTNTDTQYF. The CDR3 DNA follows: TGCAGTGGATTACAGGGGACAAACACAGATACGCAGTATTTT. This chain joins TRBV20-1 and TRBJ2-3, with 7 bases aligning to TRBD1. CDR1 DFQATT and CDR2 SNEGSKA come from the germline V gene (reference sequence). V shed 7 bases, J shed 2 bases, and the junction held 9 bases outside the gene matches. The CDR3 is 14 amino acids.

The V gene is TRBV19, the J gene TRBJ2-3; 8 bases agree with TRBD2. The CDR3 covers 13 residues. Losses at the gene ends were 5 bases for V and 4 bases for J; bases not matched to a gene: 2. Looked up from germline, CDR1 is LNHDA and CDR2 is SQIVND (reference sequence). CDR3: CASSVLAADTQYF. The CDR3 DNA follows: TGTGCCAGTAGTGTACTAGCGGCAGATACGCAGTATTTT.

This clonotype was recorded at least ten times. V gene TRBV29-1 combines with J gene TRBJ2-2, with TRBD1 matching over 7 bases. Per germline, CDR1 SQVTM and CDR2 ANQGSEA. Trimming took 6 bases from V and 6 from J; bases not matched to a gene: 4. The CDR3 contains 12 residues. CDR3 sequence (DNA): TGCAGCGTGAGACAGGGACCCGGGGAGCTGTTTTTT. It translates to CSVRQGPGELFF.

This clonotype was detected a few times. The rearrangement uses TRBV20-1 and TRBJ1-5; TRBD1 might be the D (5 bases). V dropped 5 bases and J dropped 0 bases, with 14 bases sitting between them. This CDR3 has 15 residues. Germline CDR1 reads DFQATT; CDR2 reads SNEGSKA (reference sequence). The CDR3 sequence: CSAFRTGVSNQPQHF. The CDR3 coding sequence is TGCAGTGCTTTCCGGACGGGGGTTAGCAATCAGCCCCAGCATTTT.

This clonotype has more than one count but fewer than ten. The chain couples TRBV7-2 to TRBJ2-1, with 7 bases identical to TRBD1. Per germline, CDR1 SGHTA and CDR2 FQGNSA. The V and J ends lost 6 bases and 7 bases, in that order; junction bases with no gene match: 12. The CDR3 runs to 15 residues. In DNA, the CDR3 is TGTGCCAGCAGACCCCGGGACAGAGGAATTAATGAGCAGTTCTTC. Its translation is CASRPRDRGINEQFF.

This clonotype was detected only a few times. The genes are TRBV4-3 and TRBJ1-6; D is unresolved. This CDR3 has 16 residues. Per the germline V gene, CDR1 is LGHNA and CDR2 is YSLEER. V lost 4 bases and J 7 bases, leaving 17 bases between the germline ends. The CDR3 loop is CASSLLDPGGNSPLHF. DNA of the CDR3: TGCGCCAGCAGCCTCTTGGACCCCGGCGGAAATTCACCCCTCCACTTT.